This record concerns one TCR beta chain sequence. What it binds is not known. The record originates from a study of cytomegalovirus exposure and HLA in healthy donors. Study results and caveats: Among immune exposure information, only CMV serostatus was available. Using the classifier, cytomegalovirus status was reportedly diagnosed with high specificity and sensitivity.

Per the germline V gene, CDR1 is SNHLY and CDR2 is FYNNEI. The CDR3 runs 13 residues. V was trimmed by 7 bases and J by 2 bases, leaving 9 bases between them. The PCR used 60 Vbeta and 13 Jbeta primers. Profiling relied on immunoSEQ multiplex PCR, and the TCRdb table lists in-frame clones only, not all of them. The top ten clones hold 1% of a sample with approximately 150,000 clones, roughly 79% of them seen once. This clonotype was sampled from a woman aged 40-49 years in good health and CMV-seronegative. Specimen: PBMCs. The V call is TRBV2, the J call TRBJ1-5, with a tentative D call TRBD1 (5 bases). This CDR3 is CASTRVGNQPQHF. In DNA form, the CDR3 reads TGTGCCAGCACCAGGGTTGGCAATCAGCCCCAGCATTTT.